A selection of T cell receptor beta chains follows, all from one sample in a study of response to subunit inactivated influenza vaccine. Via MiXCR, TCRdb re-called the RT-PCR reads, giving one row per CDR3 protein. The data show a few hundred thousand distinct CDR3 sequences, 12% to 15% seen once. Here the sequenced sample was PBMCs from blood, taken 12 days after vaccination. The receptors come from a man aged 45-65 years who received an inactivated influenza vaccine. Each CDR3 is given with its conserved first and last residue. D genes are given only for firm matches. Clone sizes are given selectively: once, few, many, or a class where the clone is expanded.

D	V	size	J	DNA	CDR3
TRBD1	TRBV20-1	-	TRBJ2-5	TGCAGTCCTAGACCCCCCCTAACAGGGGGCAGGGAGACCCAGTACTTC	CSPRPPLTGGRETQYF
-	TRBV4-1	-	TRBJ1-4	TGCGCCAGCAGCCAAGATCACGGGGGAAGGGGACTGTTTTTT	CASSQDHGGRGLFF
-	TRBV28	-	TRBJ2-3	TGTGCCAGCAGTTTTTCAGGGAGAATAGATACGCAGTATTTT	CASSFSGRIDTQYF
-	TRBV11-2	-	TRBJ2-1	TGTGCCAGCAGCTTACAATTCGGGGTCCTCCCTTACAATGAGCAGTTCTTC	CASSLQFGVLPYNEQFF
-	TRBV4-3	-	TRBJ1-2	TGCGCCAGCAGCCAAGATAGATCTGTATCCTACACCTTC	CASSQDRSVSYTF
TRBD2	TRBV20-1	few	TRBJ2-1	TGCAGTGCTAAGAGTACGGGGGGGGCCTACAATGAGCAGTTCTTC	CSAKSTGGAYNEQFF
TRBD2	TRBV27	many	TRBJ2-5	TGTGCCAGCAGTCGGACTAGCGCGGAGACCCAGTACTTC	CASSRTSAETQYF
-	TRBV28	-	TRBJ2-7	TGTGCCAGCAGACTACCTGGCTCCTACGAGCAGTACTTC	CASRLPGSYEQYF
-	TRBV5-5	few	TRBJ2-1	TGTGCCCATGGGCCCAATTGGGGGAATGAGCAGTTCTTC	CAHGPNWGNEQFF
-	TRBV4-3	few	TRBJ1-2	TGCGCCAGCAGCCACCCTCCGTTGGACTATGGCTACACCTTC	CASSHPPLDYGYTF
-	TRBV12-3/TRBV12-4	many	TRBJ2-2	TGTGCCAGCAGTTTAAGGGGGATCACCGGGGAGCTGTTTTTT	CASSLRGITGELFF
TRBD2	TRBV20-1	-	TRBJ2-1	TGCAGTGCTAGAAACGGGAGGGCCTGGCAGTTCTTC	CSARNGRAWQFF
-	TRBV5-1	many	TRBJ2-2	TGCGCCAGCAGCTCCCCGGGACTGAGGATTACCTCGAACACCGGGGAGCTGTTTTTT	CASSSPGLRITSNTGELFF
-	TRBV7-3	-	TRBJ2-7	TGTGCCAGCAGCCGAACCGGGGCAGTGTTAGACGAGCAGTACTTC	CASSRTGAVLDEQYF
-	TRBV7-2	-	TRBJ1-1	TGTGCCAGCAGCTTAGCGGTGGTCGGCACTGAAGCTTTCTTT	CASSLAVVGTEAFF
-	TRBV18	few	TRBJ1-2	TGTGCCAGCTCACGGGGGCGAAACTATGGCTACACCTTC	CASSRGRNYGYTF
TRBD2	TRBV28	few	TRBJ2-1	TGTGCCAGCAGTTTATTGGCGGGGGGGCATTTCGGTGAGCAGTTCTTC	CASSLLAGGHFGEQFF
TRBD2	TRBV5-1	-	TRBJ2-1	TGCGCCAGCAGCTTGAGGGCTAGCGGGAGAGGTGAGCAGTTCTTC	CASSLRASGRGEQFF
TRBD1	TRBV5-7	-	TRBJ2-4	TGTGCCAGCAGACCACGACAGGGGAGTTCCAAAAACATTCAGTACTTC	CASRPRQGSSKNIQYF
TRBD1	TRBV29-1	few	TRBJ2-4	TGCAGCGTGGGGAGGGACAGGGTAAAAAACATTCAGTACTTC	CSVGRDRVKNIQYF
TRBD1	TRBV6-1	few	TRBJ1-2	TGTGCCAGCAGAATTGGACAGGGGGGAAACTATGGCTACACCTTC	CASRIGQGGNYGYTF
TRBD1	TRBV18	-	TRBJ2-5	TGTGCCAGCTCACCAATCCAGGGGGCGCGTGAGACCCAGTACTTC	CASSPIQGARETQYF
-	TRBV12-3/TRBV12-4	many	TRBJ1-1	TGTGCCAGCAATTTACAGACTAACACTGAAGCTTTCTTT	CASNLQTNTEAFF
-	TRBV7-9	few	TRBJ2-1	TGTGCCAGCAGCTTAGCTACTAGGCTATCCAATGAGCAGTTCTTC	CASSLATRLSNEQFF
-	TRBV10-3	few	TRBJ2-7	TGTGCCATCAGAGGGATAGCCTACGAGCAGTACTTC	CAIRGIAYEQYF
-	TRBV11-2	-	TRBJ1-2	TGTGCCAGCAGCTCTCTCAGGGACCCCATCTATGGCTACACCTTC	CASSSLRDPIYGYTF
TRBD2	TRBV4-2	few	TRBJ2-7	TGTGCCAGCAGCCAAACCGCTAGCGGGACCTACGAGCAGTACTTC	CASSQTASGTYEQYF
-	TRBV5-1	few	TRBJ2-1	TGTGCCAGCAGTTACGATGGGACCTACAATGAGCAGTTCTTC	CASSYDGTYNEQFF
TRBD2	TRBV5-1	few	TRBJ2-1	TGCGCCAGCAGCTTGTACGGGGGGGACTCAGGGTACAATGAGCAGTTCTTC	CASSLYGGDSGYNEQFF
TRBD2	TRBV29-1	many	TRBJ2-3	TGCAGCGTTCAGACTAGCGGGCGGACGGATACGCAGTATTTT	CSVQTSGRTDTQYF
-	TRBV4-3	few	TRBJ2-3	TGCGCCAGCAGCCAAGATGGTGTCCGAGGCACAGATACGCAGTATTTT	CASSQDGVRGTDTQYF
-	TRBV28	-	TRBJ2-7	TGTGCCAGCAGTTCAACCGGGACAAGATCCTACGAGCAGTACTTC	CASSSTGTRSYEQYF
-	TRBV7-2	many	TRBJ1-1	TGTGCCAGCAGCTTCGGAGGAATGAACACTGAAGCTTTCTTT	CASSFGGMNTEAFF
-	TRBV3-1	many	TRBJ1-2	TGTGCCAGCAGCCAAGACAGTAACTATGGCTACACCTTC	CASSQDSNYGYTF
TRBD2	TRBV10-3	-	TRBJ2-7	TGTGCCATCAGTGACTTTCCGCTAGCGGACACCTACGAGCAGTACTTC	CAISDFPLADTYEQYF
-	TRBV20-1	many	TRBJ2-5	TGCAGTGCTAGAGTTGGGGTAGAGACCCAGTACTTC	CSARVGVETQYF
-	TRBV25-1	few	TRBJ2-1	TGTGCCAGCAGTGAACTATTTATTCGGTTCTTC	CASSELFIRFF
-	TRBV28	few	TRBJ2-7	TGTGCCAGCAGACTTAATACCTACGAGCAGTACTTC	CASRLNTYEQYF
TRBD1	TRBV5-1	few	TRBJ1-2	TGCGCCAGCAGCTTGGAATTACAGGGGTATGGCTACACCTTC	CASSLELQGYGYTF
TRBD2	TRBV27	few	TRBJ2-7	TGTGCCAGCAGTTTATCGGGACTAGCGGGAAGTATCTACGAGCAGTACTTC	CASSLSGLAGSIYEQYF
-	TRBV21-1	-	TRBJ2-5	TGTGCCAGCAGCAAACCGCGGGACAGACAAGAGACCCAGTACTTC	CASSKPRDRQETQYF
-	TRBV20-1	-	TRBJ2-7	TGCAGTCTACCCCGCGAGGGCAGATCCTACGAGCAGTACTTC	CSLPREGRSYEQYF
-	TRBV7-9	-	TRBJ1-4	TGTGCCAGCAGCTTCCCAGGTTCCAATGAAAAACTGTTTTTT	CASSFPGSNEKLFF
TRBD2	TRBV7-2	few	TRBJ2-1	TGTGCCAGCAGCTCGACTAGCGGGGTCCACAATGAGCAGTTCTTC	CASSSTSGVHNEQFF
-	TRBV12-3/TRBV12-4	few	TRBJ2-5	TGTGCCAGCATCGTGGACCCGGAGGGGATTTTCGGAGAGACCCAGTACTTC	CASIVDPEGIFGETQYF
-	TRBV12-3/TRBV12-4	-	TRBJ2-7	TGTGCCAGCAGCACGACCCGGAGCGAGCAGTACTTC	CASSTTRSEQYF
TRBD1	TRBV12-3/TRBV12-4	-	TRBJ2-2	TGTGCCAGCAGTCCCGGGACAGCATTCCTAAGCGGGGAGCTGTTTTTT	CASSPGTAFLSGELFF
-	TRBV28	few	TRBJ1-5	TGTGCCAGCTGCTCGGCCGGGACAAAAAATCAGCCCCAGCATTTT	CASCSAGTKNQPQHF
-	TRBV2	-	TRBJ2-5	TGTGCCAGCAAGAGGGCGGGCCAAGAGACCCAGTACTTC	CASKRAGQETQYF
-	TRBV18	many	TRBJ1-2	TGTGCCAGCTCACCACCTTGGAGGGAAGAAACCTATGGCTACACCTTC	CASSPPWREETYGYTF
-	TRBV19	few	TRBJ1-1	TGTGCCAGTAGTATCGCCAGAAACACTGAAGCTTTCTTT	CASSIARNTEAFF
-	TRBV19	-	TRBJ2-1	TGTGCCAGTAGTATTACTTACTCCTACAATGAGCAGTTCTTC	CASSITYSYNEQFF
-	TRBV12-3/TRBV12-4	-	TRBJ2-5	TGTGCCAGCAGTTTTCATGGGGGAGCCCAGTACTTC	CASSFHGGAQYF
-	TRBV29-1	few	TRBJ2-1	TGCAGCGTTGGGCAGACAGTTGAGCAGTTCTTC	CSVGQTVEQFF
-	TRBV19	-	TRBJ2-7	TGTGCCAGTAGCCGAGAAATGTCTCAATACGAGCAGTACTTC	CASSREMSQYEQYF
TRBD2	TRBV20-1	many	TRBJ2-3	TGCAGTGCTACGAGCGGGAGAGCTACAGATACGCAGTATTTT	CSATSGRATDTQYF
-	TRBV20-1	many	TRBJ1-1	TGCAGTGCTAGAGATACCCTAACAAACACTGAAGCTTTCTTT	CSARDTLTNTEAFF
-	TRBV4-3	many	TRBJ2-7	TGCGCCAGCAGCCAGAGGATCTCCTACGAGCAGTACTTC	CASSQRISYEQYF
-	TRBV9	few	TRBJ1-3	TGTGCCAGCAGCGGAAGGACAGAGACCTCTGGAAACACCATATATTTT	CASSGRTETSGNTIYF
-	TRBV28	-	TRBJ1-2	TGTGCCAGCAGTCCCCAAGGAAAGCTAAGAAAAGGAGCTAACTATGGCTACACCTTC	CASSPQGKLRKGANYGYTF